The clone carrying this TCR beta chain occurred a few times. Its target is not known. TCR cDNA molecules each carried a unique molecular identifier. TCRdb re-called the 5' RACE reads with MiXCR, one entry per CDR3 protein. The table has fewer than 20,000 distinct CDR3 sequences, over 15% seen once. The record originates from a study of spatial heterogeneity in lung cancer. Study information: Every unique TCR and UMI combination, on average, appeared more than ten times in raw reads.

Time point in this sample: sample taken at primary tumor resection. Sequencing was performed on whole RNA extracted from tumor and nontumor lung tissue, or from frozen PBMC, and the material was left unsorted. The roughly 79 donors had untreated early-stage non-small cell lung cancer. CDR1 is SEHNR and CDR2 is FQNEAQ in the germline V gene (reference sequence). V was shortened by 7 bases and J by 0 bases, with 11 bases between the two germline ends. This CDR3 spans 14 amino acids. General study findings and limits: Follow-up blood showed ubiquitous expanded tumor TCRs less than blood at resection did.

The rearrangement uses TRBV7-9 and TRBJ2-3, with D maybe TRBD1 (5 bases). The sequence was obtained from a male donor with early-stage non-small cell lung cancer. The specimen was PBMCs, collected at surgery. CDR3 coding DNA: TGTGCCAGCATTTACAGGCTAAGCACAGATACGCAGTATTTT. Its protein product is CASIYRLSTDTQYF. The variable domain in full, with the rest retrieved from reference TRBV7-9 and TRBJ2-3, is DTGVSQNPRHKITKRGQNVTFRCDPISEHNRLYWYRQTLGQGPEFLTYFQNEAQLEKSRLLSDRFSAERPKGSFSTLEIQRTEQGDSAMYLCASIYRLSTDTQYFGPGTRLTVL.